The entry below describes one T cell receptor beta chain. The germline V gene encodes CDR1 MNHEY and CDR2 SVGEGT. The CDR3 loop spans 13 amino acids. Trimming removed 7 bases at V and 0 bases at J, with 9 bases between. Negative isolation yielded CD4+ and CD8+ T cells, and FACS enriched TEMRA cells. This entry comes from a study of CD8 T cells in Susac syndrome. After extraction with the RNeasy kit, about 0.45 to 1 ug of the RNA was reverse transcribed using random hexamers. An immunoSEQ multiplex PCR amplified TCR beta CDR3 over 54 Vbeta and 13 Jbeta. From the immunoSEQ multiplex PCR reads, TCRdb called clonotypes with MiXCR, one entry per CDR3 protein. This sample yields approximately 160,000 distinct CDR3 sequences, of which around 96% are seen a single time; 0.095% to 0.15% belongs to the top ten.

This chain uses TRBV6-2 or TRBV6-3 with TRBJ1-2, with D unclear. The sample consisted of CD4+ T cells from PBMCs. This sequence originates from a human donor with Susac syndrome. The CDR3 DNA sequence: TGTGCCAGCACAGAGCCTACTAACTATGGCTACACCTTC. Translation gives CASTEPTNYGYTF.